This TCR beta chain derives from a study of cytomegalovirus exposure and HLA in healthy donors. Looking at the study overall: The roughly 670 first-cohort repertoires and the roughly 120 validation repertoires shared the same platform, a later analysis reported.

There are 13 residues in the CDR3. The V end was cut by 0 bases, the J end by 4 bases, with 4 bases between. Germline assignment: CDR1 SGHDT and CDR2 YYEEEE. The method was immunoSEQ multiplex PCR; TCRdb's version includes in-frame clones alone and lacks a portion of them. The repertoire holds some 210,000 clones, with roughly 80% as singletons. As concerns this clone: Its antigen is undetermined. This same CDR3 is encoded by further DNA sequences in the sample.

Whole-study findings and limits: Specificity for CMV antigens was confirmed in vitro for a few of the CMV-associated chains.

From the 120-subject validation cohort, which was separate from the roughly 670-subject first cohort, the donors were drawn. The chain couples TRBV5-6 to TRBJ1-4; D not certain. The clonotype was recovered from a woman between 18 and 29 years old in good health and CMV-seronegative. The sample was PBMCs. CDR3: CASSLGGNEKLFF. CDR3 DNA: TGTGCCAGCAGCTTGGGAGGTAATGAAAAACTGTTTTTT.